The clone carrying this T cell receptor beta chain was seen at least ten times. Its antigen is not identified. The entry originates in a study of T cells after yellow fever vaccination. In the study overall: Fractions containing few cells were prepared with SMART-Seq v4 Ultra Low Input. General study findings and limits: FACS-sorted repertoires could contain abundant clonotypes contaminating from the bulk population. Post-booster reappearance was seen for most primary-vaccination clones (roughly 96% CD4, around 89% CD8).

5'RACE template switching generated TCR cDNA, adding a universal primer site and UMIs. TCRdb re-derived calls from the 5' RACE reads in MiXCR, one entry per CDR3 protein. The repertoire includes 250,000 to 350,000 distinct CDR3 sequences, approximately 4.3% of them detected once, and 19% sits in the top ten. The CDR3 is 13 amino acids. Trimming cost V 7 bases and J 6 bases, with 13 bases left between them. This chain links TRBV12-3 or TRBV12-4 with TRBJ1-5; D is ambiguous. The input for sequencing was PBMCs, taken 15 days after the yellow fever booster vaccination. The source of this sequence is a man between 18 and 35 years old who received the YFV17D yellow fever vaccine. CDR3: CASTPDGLQPQHF. Here the CDR3 DNA reads TGTGCCAGCACCCCGGATGGGCTTCAGCCCCAGCATTTT.